The clone carrying this T cell receptor (beta chain) was detected only once. This sample was included in a study of blood T cell repertoires in COVID-19. V was shortened by 10 bases and J by 1 base, with 11 bases between the two germline ends. This CDR3 is built from 12 residues. CDR1 is ENHRY and CDR2 is SYGVKD in the germline V gene. Using immunoSEQ multiplex PCR, the repertoire was profiled, and TCRdb retains in-frame clones only, with some absent. In the table there are more than 200,000 clones, roughly nine tenths of which are singletons. The sequence came from a woman aged 45-65 years with acute or convalescent COVID-19. The chain links TRBV10-3 to TRBJ2-7, with a tentative D call TRBD2 (6 bases). Sequencing used peripheral blood. The CDR3 reads CATRTTSYEQYF. Written as DNA, the CDR3 is TGTGCCACGAGGACTACTTCCTACGAGCAGTACTTC.